The subject of this entry is one T cell receptor beta chain. The data originate from a study of shared clonotypes between healthy human individuals. Study in general: A couple of female and a few male donors aged 18 to 49 were enrolled. Each donor had three CD4 naive, three CD4 memory, two CD8 naive and one CD8 memory plate.

The CDR3 has 14 residues. With 7 bases removed from V and 2 bases from J, the gap between germline ends came to 12 bases. Germline lookup yields CDR1 SGHRS and CDR2 YFSETQ. Each PCR replicate from the sorted subsets contained around 200 ng DNA, which is about 30,000 T cell genomes. TCRdb keeps only in-frame clones here, not all; method: immunoSEQ multiplex PCR. This table holds more than 1 million clones, approximately 80% found once. Division of CD4+ cells produced a CD45RA+ naive subset and a CD45RA-negative memory subset. This clonotype originated in a man younger than 35 in good health. Some clones in this sample may be carry-over from other donors' samples. The source material was memory CD4+ T cells from PBMCs. Subset in this sample: CD45RA-negative fraction. The chain recombines TRBV5-1 with TRBJ2-2; perhaps TRBD1 as D (5 bases). CDR3 coding DNA: TGCGCCAGCCGAGACAGCCTCAACACCGGGGAGCTGTTTTTT. This translates into CASRDSLNTGELFF.